This TCR beta chain stems from a study of cytomegalovirus exposure and HLA in healthy donors. Clones were read by immunoSEQ multiplex PCR, and TCRdb kept only the in-frame ones, dropping some. The data show a few hundred thousand clones, 86% seen once. Study results and caveats: In vitro experiments confirmed that three CMV-associated chains were specific for CMV antigens. The listing of some 170 TCR beta chains classed them as cytomegalovirus-associated.

Note on this clone: The target antigen is unknown.

V shed 3 bases, J shed 3 bases, and the junction held 14 bases outside the gene matches. The CDR3 spans 17 residues. Germline V gives CDR1 GTSNPN, CDR2 SVGIG (reference sequence). The source is a woman aged 18-29 years in good health and CMV-seronegative. Sequencing used PBMCs. The gene calls are TRBV30 and TRBJ1-3; 7 bases are a match to TRBD1. CDR3 in DNA: TGTGCCTGGAGCCTTGGTCGTTTAGGGGGCTTTGGAAACACCATATATTTT. It codes for CAWSLGRLGGFGNTIYF. Complete variable domain (other parts from reference TRBV30 and TRBJ1-3): SQTIHQWPATLVQPVGSPLSLECTVEGTSNPNLYWYRQAAGRGLQLLFYSVGIGQISSEVPQNLSASRPQDRQFILSSKKLLLSDSGFYLCAWSLGRLGGFGNTIYFGEGSWLTVV.